The clone carrying this T cell receptor (beta chain) was observed many times. Its antigen is unidentified. Researchers amplified the TCR beta CDR3 regions from RNA transcripts. With the HTBI primer set, the TCR CDR3 went through a first round of RT-PCR. TCRdb independently ran MiXCR on the multiplex PCR reads; one entry per CDR3 protein. Of 400,000 or so distinct CDR3 sequences listed, 13% to 15% are singletons. Fresh peripheral blood, 8 to 10 ml, was the source of the PBMCs. These data are taken from a study of T cells in Graves' hyperthyroidism and ophthalmopathy. For the study at large: Peripheral blood specimens were obtained at initial diagnosis, prior to any treatment.

The study, taken as a whole, reports: Most thyroid clonotypes expanded above 0.001 appeared in blood too. A model of 13 V-J pairs discriminated ophthalmopathy from stable hyperthyroidism.

CDR3 size: 14 residues. Deletions cut 1 base from V and 2 bases from J, with 7 bases between. V and J are TRBV12-3 or TRBV12-4 and TRBJ2-3; possible D gene TRBD1, 5 bases. The source material was blood. This sequence originates from a woman between 55 and 75 years old with Graves' ophthalmopathy. The CDR3 loop reads CASSLGTPTDTQYF. The CDR3 DNA is TGTGCCAGCAGTTTAGGGACACCCACAGATACGCAGTATTTT.